This T cell receptor beta chain originates from a study of blood T cell repertoires in COVID-19. Study context: Sites in the United States, Italy and Spain provided acute and convalescent COVID-19 samples. T cells, B-cell-depleted T cells, or PBMCs provided the cDNA or gDNA that served as material.

The authors' processing: Estimation of nucleated cell counts was performed using reference gene primer amplification. Assay used: immunoSEQ multiplex PCR; TCRdb lists only in-frame clones, some missing. Clonal size and the V and J genes are those of that table, whereas D and trimming came from the DNA. The profile shows some 130,000 clones, 75% to 90% of them singletons. V gave up 6 bases and J gave up 4 bases, with 19 bases separating them. In germline, CDR1 is SQVTM, CDR2 ANQGSEA. The CDR3 consists of 15 residues. V usage is TRBV29-1 and J usage is TRBJ1-5; possibly TRBD1 for D (6 bases). Source material: peripheral blood. This TCR was recovered from an older man with acute or convalescent COVID-19. CDR3: CSVVVGAARNQPQHF. The CDR3 DNA sequence: TGCAGCGTCGTTGTGGGGGCAGCTAGAAATCAGCCCCAGCATTTT.